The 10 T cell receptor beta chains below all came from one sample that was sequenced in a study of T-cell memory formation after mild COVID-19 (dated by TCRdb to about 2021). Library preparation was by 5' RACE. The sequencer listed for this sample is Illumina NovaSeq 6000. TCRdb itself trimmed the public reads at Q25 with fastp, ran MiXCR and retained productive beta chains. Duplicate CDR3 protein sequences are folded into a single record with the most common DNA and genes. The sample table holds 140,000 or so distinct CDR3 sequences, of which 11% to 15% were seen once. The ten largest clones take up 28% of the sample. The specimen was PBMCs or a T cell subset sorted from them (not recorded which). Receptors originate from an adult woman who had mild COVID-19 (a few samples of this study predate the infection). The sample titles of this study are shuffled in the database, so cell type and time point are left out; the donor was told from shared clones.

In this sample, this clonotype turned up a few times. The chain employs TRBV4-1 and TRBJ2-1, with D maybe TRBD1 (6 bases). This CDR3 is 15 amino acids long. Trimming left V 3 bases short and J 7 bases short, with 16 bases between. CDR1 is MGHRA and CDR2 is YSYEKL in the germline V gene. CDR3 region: CASSHYPAGENEQFF. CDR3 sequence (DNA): TGCGCCAGCAGCCACTACCCGGCAGGGGAGAATGAGCAGTTCTTC.

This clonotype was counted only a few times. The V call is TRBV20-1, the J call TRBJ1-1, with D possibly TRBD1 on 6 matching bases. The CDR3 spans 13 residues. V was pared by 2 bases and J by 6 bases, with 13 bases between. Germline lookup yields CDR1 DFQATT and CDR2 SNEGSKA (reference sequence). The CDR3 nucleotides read TGCAGTGCTAGAACTGGACAGTTCCCTGAAGCTTTCTTT. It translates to CSARTGQFPEAFF.

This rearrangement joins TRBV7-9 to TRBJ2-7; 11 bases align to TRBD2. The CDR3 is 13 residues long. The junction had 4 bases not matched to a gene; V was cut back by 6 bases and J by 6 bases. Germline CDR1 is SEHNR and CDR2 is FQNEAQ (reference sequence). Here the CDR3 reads CASRTSGSIEQYF. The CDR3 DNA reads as TGTGCCAGCAGAACTAGCGGGAGCATCGAGCAGTACTTC. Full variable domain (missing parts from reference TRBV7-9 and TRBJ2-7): DTGVSQNPRHKITKRGQNVTFRCDPISEHNRLYWYRQTLGQGPEFLTYFQNEAQLEKSRLLSDRFSAERPKGSFSTLEIQRTEQGDSAMYLCASRTSGSIEQYFGPGTRLTVT.

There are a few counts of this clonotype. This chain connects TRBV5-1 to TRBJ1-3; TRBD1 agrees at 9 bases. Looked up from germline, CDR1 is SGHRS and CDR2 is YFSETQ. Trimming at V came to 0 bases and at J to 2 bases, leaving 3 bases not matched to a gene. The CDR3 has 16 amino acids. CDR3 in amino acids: CASSLGDREAGNTIYF. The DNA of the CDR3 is TGCGCCAGCAGCTTGGGGGACAGGGAAGCTGGAAACACCATATATTTT. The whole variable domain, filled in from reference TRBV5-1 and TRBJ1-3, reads KAGVTQTPRYLIKTRGQQVTLSCSPISGHRSVSWYQQTPGQGLQFLFEYFSETQRNKGNFPGRFSGRQFSNSRSEMNVSTLELGDSALYLCASSLGDREAGNTIYFGEGSWLTVV.

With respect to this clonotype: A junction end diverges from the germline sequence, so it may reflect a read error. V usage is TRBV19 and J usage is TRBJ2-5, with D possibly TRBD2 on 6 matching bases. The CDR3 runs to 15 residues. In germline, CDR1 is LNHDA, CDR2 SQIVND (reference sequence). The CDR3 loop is CASSIDPRAGETQYF. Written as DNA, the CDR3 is TGTGCCAGTAGTATAGATCCCAGAGCGGGTGAGACACAGTACTTC.

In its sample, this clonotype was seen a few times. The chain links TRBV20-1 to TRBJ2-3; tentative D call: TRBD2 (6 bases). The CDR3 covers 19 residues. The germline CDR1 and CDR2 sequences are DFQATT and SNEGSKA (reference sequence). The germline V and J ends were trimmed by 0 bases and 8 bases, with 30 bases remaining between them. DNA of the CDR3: TGCAGTGCTAGAGAGGAAGACGGGGGAGCCGCGACTCTGTGGGGTACGCAGTATTTT. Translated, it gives CSAREEDGGAATLWGTQYF.

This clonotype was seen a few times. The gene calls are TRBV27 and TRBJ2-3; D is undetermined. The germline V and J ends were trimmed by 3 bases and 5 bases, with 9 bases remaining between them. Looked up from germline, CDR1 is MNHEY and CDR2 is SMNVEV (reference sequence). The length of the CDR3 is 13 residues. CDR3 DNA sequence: TGTGCCAGCAGTTTTTGGAGTGAAGATACGCAGTATTTT. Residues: CASSFWSEDTQYF.

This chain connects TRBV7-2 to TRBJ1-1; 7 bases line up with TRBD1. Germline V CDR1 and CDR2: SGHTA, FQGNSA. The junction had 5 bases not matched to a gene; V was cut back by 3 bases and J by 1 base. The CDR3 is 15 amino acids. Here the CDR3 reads CASSFAGGANTEAFF. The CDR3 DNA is TGTGCCAGCAGCTTCGCAGGGGGGGCGAACACTGAAGCTTTCTTT.

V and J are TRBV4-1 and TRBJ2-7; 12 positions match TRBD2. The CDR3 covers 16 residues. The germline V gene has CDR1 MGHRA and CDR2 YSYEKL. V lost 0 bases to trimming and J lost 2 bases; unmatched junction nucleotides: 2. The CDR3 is CASSQERLAGAYEQYF. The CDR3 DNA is TGCGCCAGCAGCCAAGAGCGACTAGCGGGGGCCTACGAGCAGTACTTC.

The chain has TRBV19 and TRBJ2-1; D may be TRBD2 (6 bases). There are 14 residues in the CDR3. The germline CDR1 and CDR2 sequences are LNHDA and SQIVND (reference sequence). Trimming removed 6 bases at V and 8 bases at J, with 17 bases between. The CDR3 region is CASSRHGEVDEQFF. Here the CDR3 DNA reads TGTGCCAGTAGCAGACACGGGGAGGTCGATGAGCAGTTCTTC.